This T cell receptor (beta chain) was identified in a study of blood T cell repertoires in COVID-19. Background on the study: Material from acute and convalescent COVID-19 was sourced from the United States, Italy and Spain.

Libraries were prepared by immunoSEQ multiplex PCR; TCRdb keeps only in-frame clonotypes and omits some of them. The table records approximately 150,000 clones, approximately 83% of them present only once. Trimming removed 6 bases from V and 2 bases from J, with 26 bases in between. CDR3 length equals 19 residues. Per the germline V gene, CDR1 is KGHSH and CDR2 is LQKENI. This TCR was recovered from a human donor in a cohort sampled during active COVID-19. This chain joins TRBV18 and TRBJ1-5, with D possibly TRBD1 on 5 matching bases. The sample consisted of peripheral blood. CDR3 residues: CASSPQSQGRVQGNQPQHF. CDR3 nucleotides: TGTGCCAGCTCCCCCCAGAGCCAGGGAAGAGTTCAAGGCAATCAGCCCCAGCATTTT.